This T cell receptor (beta chain) comes out of a study of OX40 agonist ivuxolimab in advanced cancers. In the study overall: 30% to 40% of patients had received prior checkpoint inhibitor therapy. Partial responses were observed in three patients, of whom one had hepatocellular carcinoma and two had cutaneous melanoma.

In the case of this clone: The antigen is unknown.

Only in-frame clones appear in the TCRdb table, and some are missing; sequencing was by immunoSEQ multiplex PCR. The sample contains around 35,000 clones, roughly 77% of which appear only once. Study-level findings and limits: Among the lowest peripheral clonal expansion occurred in 0.1-3.0 mg/kg partial responders.

Germline V CDR1 and CDR2: SGHTS, YDEGEE. The V and J ends lost 3 bases and 1 base, in that order; junction bases with no gene match: 2. This CDR3 spans 15 amino acids. The material sequenced was CD4+ or CD8+ T cells sorted from blood, taken in a trial of the OX40 agonist ivuxolimab. The chain employs TRBV5-8 and TRBJ2-5; TRBD1 agrees at 11 bases. The TCR sequence derives from an adult with an advanced solid tumor such as melanoma, head and neck, liver or kidney cancer. CDR3 nucleotides: TGTGCCAGCAGCTACGGGACAGGGGGCCAAGAGACCCAGTACTTC. Translated: CASSYGTGGQETQYF.